This T cell receptor (beta chain) was profiled in a study of a mutant IDH1 vaccine in newly diagnosed glioma. The CDR3 covers 13 residues. The V gene's germline CDR1 is SGHKS and CDR2 YYEKEE (reference sequence). After removal of 4 bases from V and 5 bases from J, the junction contained 6 bases not matched to a gene. Clones were sequenced by immunoSEQ multiplex PCR, and TCRdb holds only the in-frame ones, with some missing. The sample includes some 64,000 clones, about 80% of them seen just once. Time point specified: week 11, during vaccination. Doses consisted of 300 ug of mutant IDH1 20-mer peptide each, paired with topical imiquimod. The table lists this clone with a count of one. Its antigen remains unidentified.

J is TRBJ2-7 and V is TRBV5-5, with 7 bases that match TRBD2. This sequence originates from a man aged 45 to 65 with glioma. The source material was PBMCs, sampled from a glioma patient whose treatment included an IDH1 peptide vaccine. In DNA, the CDR3 is TGTGCCAGCAGCCTGACTAGCCCTCACGAGCAGTACTTC. Translated, it gives CASSLTSPHEQYF.